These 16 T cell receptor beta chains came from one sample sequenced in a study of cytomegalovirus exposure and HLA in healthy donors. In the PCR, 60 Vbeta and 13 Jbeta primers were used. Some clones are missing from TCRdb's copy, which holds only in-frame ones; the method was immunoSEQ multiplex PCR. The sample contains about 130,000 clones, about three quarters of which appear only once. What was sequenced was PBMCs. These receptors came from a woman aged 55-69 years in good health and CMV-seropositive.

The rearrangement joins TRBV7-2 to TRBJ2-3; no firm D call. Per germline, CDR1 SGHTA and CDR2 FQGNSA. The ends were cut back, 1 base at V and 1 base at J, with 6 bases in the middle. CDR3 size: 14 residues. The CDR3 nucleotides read TGTGCCAGCAGCTTAGATACGGGCACAGATACGCAGTATTTT. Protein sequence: CASSLDTGTDTQYF.

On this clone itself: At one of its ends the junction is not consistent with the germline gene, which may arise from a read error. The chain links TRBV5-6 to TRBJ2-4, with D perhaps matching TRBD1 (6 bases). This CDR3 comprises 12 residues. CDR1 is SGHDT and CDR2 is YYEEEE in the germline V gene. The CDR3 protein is CASSAAPGTTNF. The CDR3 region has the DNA TGTGCCAGCAGCGCTGCCCCCGGGACAACGAATTTC.

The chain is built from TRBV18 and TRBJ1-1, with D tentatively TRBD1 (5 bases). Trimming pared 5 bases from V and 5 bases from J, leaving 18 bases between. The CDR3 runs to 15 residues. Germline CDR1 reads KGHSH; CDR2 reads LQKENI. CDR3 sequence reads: CASSETAGHRTEAFF. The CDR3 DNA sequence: TGTGCCAGCTCAGAGACAGCAGGGCATCGGACTGAAGCTTTCTTT.

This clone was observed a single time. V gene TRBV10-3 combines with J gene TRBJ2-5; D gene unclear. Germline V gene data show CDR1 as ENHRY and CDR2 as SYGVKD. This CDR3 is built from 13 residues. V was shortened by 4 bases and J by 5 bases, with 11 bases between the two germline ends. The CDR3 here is CAISGPAVETQYF. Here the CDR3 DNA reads TGTGCCATCAGTGGACCCGCGGTTGAGACCCAGTACTTC.

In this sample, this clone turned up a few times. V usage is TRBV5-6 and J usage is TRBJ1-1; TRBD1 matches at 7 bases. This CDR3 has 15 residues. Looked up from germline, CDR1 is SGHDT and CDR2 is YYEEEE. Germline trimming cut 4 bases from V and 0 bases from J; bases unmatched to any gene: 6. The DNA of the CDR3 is TGTGCCAGCAGCCCCTTGGGACAGATGAACACTGAAGCTTTCTTT. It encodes CASSPLGQMNTEAFF.

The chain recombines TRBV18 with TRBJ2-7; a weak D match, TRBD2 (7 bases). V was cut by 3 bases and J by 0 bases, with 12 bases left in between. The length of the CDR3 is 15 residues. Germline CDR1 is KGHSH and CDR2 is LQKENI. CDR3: CASSPRGAPSYEQYF. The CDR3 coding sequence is TGTGCCAGCTCACCTCGGGGGGCCCCCTCCTACGAGCAGTACTTC.

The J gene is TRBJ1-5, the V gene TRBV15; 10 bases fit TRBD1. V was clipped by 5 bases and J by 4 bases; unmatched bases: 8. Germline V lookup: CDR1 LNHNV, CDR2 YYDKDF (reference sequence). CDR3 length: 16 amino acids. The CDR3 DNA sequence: TGTGCCACCAGCCTGGACAGGGGGACGCGGAATCAGCCCCAGCATTTT. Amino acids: CATSLDRGTRNQPQHF.

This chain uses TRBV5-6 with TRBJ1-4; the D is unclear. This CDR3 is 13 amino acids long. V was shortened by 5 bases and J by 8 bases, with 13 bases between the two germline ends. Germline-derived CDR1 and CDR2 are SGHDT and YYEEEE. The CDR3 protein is CASRLGLDEKLFF. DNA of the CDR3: TGTGCCAGCAGGCTAGGACTGGACGAAAAACTGTTTTTT.

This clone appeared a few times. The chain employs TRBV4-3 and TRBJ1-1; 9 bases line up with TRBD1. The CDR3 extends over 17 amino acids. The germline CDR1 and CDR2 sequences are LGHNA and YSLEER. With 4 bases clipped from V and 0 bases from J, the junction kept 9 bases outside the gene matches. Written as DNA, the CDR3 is TGCGCCAGCAGCCGCTCCTTTACAGGGGGCCTGAACACTGAAGCTTTCTTT. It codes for CASSRSFTGGLNTEAFF.

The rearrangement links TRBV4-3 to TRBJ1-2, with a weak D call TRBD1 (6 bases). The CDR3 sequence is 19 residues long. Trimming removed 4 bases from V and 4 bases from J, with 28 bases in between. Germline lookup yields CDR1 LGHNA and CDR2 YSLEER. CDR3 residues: CASSPTGGRGALISYGYTF. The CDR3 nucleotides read TGCGCCAGCAGCCCAACTGGCGGCAGGGGTGCGTTGATTAGCTATGGCTACACCTTC.

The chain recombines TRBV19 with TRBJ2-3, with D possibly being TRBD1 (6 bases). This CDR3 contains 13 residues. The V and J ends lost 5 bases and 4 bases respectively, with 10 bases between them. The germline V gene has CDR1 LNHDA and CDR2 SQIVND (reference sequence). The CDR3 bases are TGTGCCAGTAGTCTGGGGGCGTCAGATACGCAGTATTTT. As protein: CASSLGASDTQYF.

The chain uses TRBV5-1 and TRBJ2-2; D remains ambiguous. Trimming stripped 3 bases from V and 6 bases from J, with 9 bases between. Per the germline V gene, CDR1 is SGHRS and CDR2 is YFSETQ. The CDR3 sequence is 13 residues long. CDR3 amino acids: CASSSTSPGELFF. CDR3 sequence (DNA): TGCGCCAGCAGCTCCACGAGTCCCGGGGAGCTGTTTTTT.

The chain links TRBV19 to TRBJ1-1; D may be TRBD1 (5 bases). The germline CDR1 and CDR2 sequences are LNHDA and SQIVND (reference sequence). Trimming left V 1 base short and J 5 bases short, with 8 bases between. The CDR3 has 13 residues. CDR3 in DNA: TGTGCCAGTAGTATAGTTCGGGGGACTGAAGCTTTCTTT. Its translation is CASSIVRGTEAFF.

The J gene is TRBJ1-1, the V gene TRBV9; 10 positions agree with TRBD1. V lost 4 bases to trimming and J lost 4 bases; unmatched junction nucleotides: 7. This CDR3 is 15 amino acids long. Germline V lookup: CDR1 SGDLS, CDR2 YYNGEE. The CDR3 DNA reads TGTGCCAGCAGCCCGAGACGGACAGGGGGCACTGAAGCTTTCTTT. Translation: CASSPRRTGGTEAFF.

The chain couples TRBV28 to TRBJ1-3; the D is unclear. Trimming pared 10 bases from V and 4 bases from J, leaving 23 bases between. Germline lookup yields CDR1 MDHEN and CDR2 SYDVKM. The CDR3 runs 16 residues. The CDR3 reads CATYSAGYHRGNTIYF. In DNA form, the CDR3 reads TGTGCCACCTATTCAGCGGGATACCACCGGGGAAACACCATATATTTT.

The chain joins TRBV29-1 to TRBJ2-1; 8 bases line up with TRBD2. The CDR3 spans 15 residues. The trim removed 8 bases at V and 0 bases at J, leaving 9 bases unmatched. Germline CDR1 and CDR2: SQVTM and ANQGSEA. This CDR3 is CSLSGGPSSYNEQFF. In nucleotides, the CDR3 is TGCAGCCTGTCGGGGGGGCCGAGCTCCTACAATGAGCAGTTCTTC.